Shown below are 21 T cell receptor beta chains from a single sample sequenced in a study of OX40 agonist ivuxolimab in advanced cancers. Receptors were amplified or captured by the immunoSEQ multiplex PCR assay. This immuneACCESS table, as held by TCRdb, lists in-frame sequences with V and J called but not all clones. Of the missing ones, under half trace to an unresolved V gene in checked studies; the others have no known cause. The sample table shows 52,000 or so clones, and approximately 90% are seen once. The ten largest clones represent about 1.5% of the sample. The sequencing here drew on CD4+ or CD8+ T cells sorted from blood, taken in a trial of the OX40 agonist ivuxolimab. These receptors were collected from an adult with an advanced solid tumor such as melanoma, head and neck, liver or kidney cancer.

This clone was detected once. CDR3 amino acids: CSASLKDTQYF. The CDR3 nucleotides are TGCAGTGCTAGTCTGAAAGATACGCAGTATTTT. The chain recombines TRBV20-1 with TRBJ2-3; D is ambiguous. Trimming pared 3 bases from V and 5 bases from J, leaving 6 bases between. The CDR3 runs 11 residues. Looked up from germline, CDR1 is DFQATT and CDR2 is SNEGSKA (reference sequence).

This clone turned up a few times. The chain joins TRBV2 to TRBJ2-7; 8 bases agree with TRBD1. Looked up from germline, CDR1 is SNHLY and CDR2 is FYNNEI. The trim removed 6 bases at V and 6 bases at J, leaving 10 bases unmatched. This CDR3 contains 14 residues. The CDR3 here is CASSSGTGLSEQYF. The CDR3 nucleotides read TGTGCCAGCAGCTCCGGGACAGGTCTTTCCGAGCAGTACTTC.

The chain couples TRBV27 to TRBJ1-2; TRBD1 matches at 7 bases. This CDR3 comprises 18 residues. Germline V gene sequence: CDR1 MNHEY, CDR2 SMNVEV (reference sequence). Trimming removed 6 bases from V and 5 bases from J; junction bases left unmatched: 21. The CDR3 loop reads CASRVSGQSGAFGYGYTF. CDR3 sequence (DNA): TGTGCCAGCAGAGTTTCGGGACAGTCGGGGGCTTTCGGGTATGGCTACACCTTC.

The chain uses TRBV21-1 and TRBJ2-5; TRBD1 was called by the table and not checked on the DNA. TRBV21-1 is tagged as a pseudogene. The length of the CDR3 is 16 residues. The CDR3 sequence is CASSIPFTDSEETQYF. CDR3 DNA sequence: TGTGCCAGCAGCATCCCATTTACCGACAGCGAAGAGACCCAGTACTTC.

This clone was detected once. The rearrangement links TRBV5-1 to TRBJ1-2; no clear D. Germline V gene data show CDR1 as SGHRS and CDR2 as YFSETQ. The CDR3 is made up of 13 amino acids. The V end was cut by 0 bases, the J end by 6 bases, with 9 bases between. The CDR3 nucleotides are TGCGCCAGCAGCTTGGAGTCAGGCAATGGCTACACCTTC. This codes for CASSLESGNGYTF.

The V and J genes are TRBV6-5 and TRBJ1-1; maybe TRBD1 (6 bases). CDR3 length equals 15 residues. V was pared by 0 bases and J by 0 bases, with 8 bases between. Germline-derived CDR1 and CDR2 are MNHEY and SVGAGI. CDR3 in amino acids: CASSYSTGLNTEAFF. In DNA form, the CDR3 reads TGTGCCAGCAGTTACTCGACAGGCTTGAACACTGAAGCTTTCTTT.

The chain combines TRBV11-2 with TRBJ2-3; the D is unclear. The CDR3 is 12 residues long. Germline CDR1 is SGHAT and CDR2 is FQNNGV. Trimming removed 5 bases from V and 5 bases from J, with 8 bases in between. This CDR3 reads CASSTDRDTQYF. The CDR3, as DNA: TGTGCCAGCAGCACCGACCGAGATACGCAGTATTTT.

This chain links TRBV6-5 with TRBJ1-1, with 7 bases identical to TRBD1. The CDR3 has 15 residues. The V and J ends lost 5 bases and 3 bases, in that order; junction bases with no gene match: 9. Germline lookup yields CDR1 MNHEY and CDR2 SVGAGI. The CDR3 is CASSTTGIGDTEAFF. The CDR3 DNA follows: TGTGCCAGCAGTACGACAGGGATCGGGGACACTGAAGCTTTCTTT.

J is TRBJ2-5 and V is TRBV9; D is ambiguous. The germline gives CDR1 SGDLS, CDR2 YYNGEE. Trimming cost V 0 bases and J 4 bases, with 13 bases left between them. There are 15 residues in the CDR3. CDR3 DNA sequence: TGTGCCAGCAGCGTAGATGGGCAGCGCATAGAGACCCAGTACTTC. Protein product: CASSVDGQRIETQYF.

This clone was recorded a few times. This chain links TRBV6-5 with TRBJ1-5, with a possible D match to TRBD1 (5 bases). V was shortened by 6 bases and J by 4 bases, with 10 bases between the two germline ends. CDR3 size: 13 residues. Germline V gene sequence: CDR1 MNHEY, CDR2 SVGAGI. The CDR3 loop reads CASRKQENQPQHF. The CDR3 DNA is TGTGCCAGCAGAAAACAGGAGAATCAGCCCCAGCATTTT.

This sequence joins TRBV28 and TRBJ1-2; the D is unclear. The CDR3 length is 13 residues. V was cut by 8 bases and J by 4 bases, with 14 bases left in between. CDR1 and CDR2 (germline): MDHEN, SYDVKM. The CDR3 DNA sequence: TGTGCCAGCCTCCTGCCGGGAACCTATGGCTACACCTTC. Translated: CASLLPGTYGYTF.

This chain joins TRBV19 and TRBJ1-5; unclear D gene. V dropped 1 base and J dropped 4 bases, with 11 bases sitting between them. The germline V gene encodes CDR1 LNHDA and CDR2 SQIVND (reference sequence). CDR3 length equals 15 residues. CDR3 in amino acids: CASSIGRQRNQPQHF. The DNA for the CDR3 is TGTGCCAGTAGTATAGGGCGGCAAAGAAATCAGCCCCAGCATTTT.

The chain joins TRBV9 to TRBJ2-7; TRBD1 agrees at 8 bases. The CDR3 is made up of 16 amino acids. V lost 3 bases, J lost 3 bases, and 11 bases stayed unmatched. Germline loops: CDR1 SGDLS, CDR2 YYNGEE. The CDR3 DNA sequence: TGTGCCAGCAGCGCAGACCGGGACAGGTTCAGCTACGAGCAGTACTTC. Translated: CASSADRDRFSYEQYF. Looking up the rest from reference TRBV9 and TRBJ2-7 gives the full variable domain: DSGVTQTPKHLITATGQRVTLRCSPRSGDLSVYWYQQSLDQGLQFLIQYYNGEERAKGNILERFSAQQFPDLHSELNLSSLELGDSALYFCASSADRDRFSYEQYFGPGTRLTVT.

The V gene is TRBV27, the J gene TRBJ2-1, with 9 positions matching TRBD2. From germline, CDR1 is MNHEY and CDR2 SMNVEV (reference sequence). The CDR3 covers 15 residues. V shed 0 bases and J 3 bases; nucleotides not matched to a gene: 0. DNA of the CDR3: TGTGCCAGCAGTTTATCACTAGCGGGCTACAATGAGCAGTTCTTC. Amino acid sequence: CASSLSLAGYNEQFF.

The CDR3 bases are TGTGCCAGTATTCCAGCGGGAGGGCCCAATTCCTACAATGAGCAGTTCTTC. Its translation: CASIPAGGPNSYNEQFF. The chain has TRBV19 and TRBJ2-1, with 10 bases fitting TRBD2. V shed 7 bases, J shed 1 base, and the junction held 10 bases outside the gene matches. From germline, CDR1 is LNHDA and CDR2 SQIVND (reference sequence). The CDR3 spans 17 residues.

This clone is medium-sized by share. This sequence joins TRBV7-9 and TRBJ1-5, with 9 nucleotides matching TRBD1. This CDR3 contains 14 residues. The trim removed 3 bases at V and 7 bases at J, leaving 4 bases unmatched. The germline V gene encodes CDR1 SEHNR and CDR2 FQNEAQ (reference sequence). The CDR3 is CASSFTGGEQPQHF. The CDR3 nucleotides read TGTGCCAGCAGCTTCACAGGGGGCGAGCAGCCCCAGCATTTT.

The chain joins TRBV11-2 to TRBJ1-4; maybe TRBD1 (5 bases). This CDR3 is built from 16 residues. Germline-derived CDR1 and CDR2 are SGHAT and FQNNGV. The V gene lost 5 bases and the J gene lost 0 bases, with 13 bases spanning the gap. The CDR3 nucleotides are TGTGCCAGCAGCGGGGGGGTCCGATCAACTAATGAAAAACTGTTTTTT. Translating it yields CASSGGVRSTNEKLFF.

The chain couples TRBV6-4 to TRBJ2-2; D ambiguous. V shed 6 bases and J shed 3 bases, with 8 bases lying between them. The CDR3 consists of 13 residues. CDR1 is MRHNA, CDR2 SNTAGT, per germline. The CDR3 DNA is TGTGCCAGCAGACCCCGGGACACCGGGGAGCTGTTTTTT. As protein: CASRPRDTGELFF.

The rearrangement joins TRBV7-6 to TRBJ2-5; D is ambiguous. Germline assignment: CDR1 SGHVS and CDR2 FNYEAQ. V lost 0 bases, J lost 1 base, and 9 bases lay in between. This CDR3 spans 15 amino acids. CDR3 residues: CASSLAQSTQETQYF. The DNA of the CDR3 is TGTGCCAGCAGCTTAGCTCAGAGTACCCAAGAGACCCAGTACTTC.

The chain is built from TRBV6-5 and TRBJ2-3; tentatively, D is TRBD1 or TRBD2 (5 bases each). V gave up 5 bases and J gave up 4 bases, with 16 bases separating them. CDR1 MNHEY and CDR2 SVGAGI come from the germline V gene. CDR3 size: 15 residues. The CDR3 here is CASSPRDPRADTQYF. The CDR3 DNA is TGTGCCAGCAGTCCGAGGGACCCCAGGGCAGATACGCAGTATTTT.

The rearrangement joins TRBV5-1 to TRBJ2-3, with 11 positions matching TRBD2. The germline V gene encodes CDR1 SGHRS and CDR2 YFSETQ. Trimming removed 0 bases from V and 0 bases from J; junction bases left unmatched: 0. CDR3 length: 16 residues. The CDR3 bases are TGCGCCAGCAGCTTGGTAGCGGGAGGGAGCACAGATACGCAGTATTTT. It codes for CASSLVAGGSTDTQYF.